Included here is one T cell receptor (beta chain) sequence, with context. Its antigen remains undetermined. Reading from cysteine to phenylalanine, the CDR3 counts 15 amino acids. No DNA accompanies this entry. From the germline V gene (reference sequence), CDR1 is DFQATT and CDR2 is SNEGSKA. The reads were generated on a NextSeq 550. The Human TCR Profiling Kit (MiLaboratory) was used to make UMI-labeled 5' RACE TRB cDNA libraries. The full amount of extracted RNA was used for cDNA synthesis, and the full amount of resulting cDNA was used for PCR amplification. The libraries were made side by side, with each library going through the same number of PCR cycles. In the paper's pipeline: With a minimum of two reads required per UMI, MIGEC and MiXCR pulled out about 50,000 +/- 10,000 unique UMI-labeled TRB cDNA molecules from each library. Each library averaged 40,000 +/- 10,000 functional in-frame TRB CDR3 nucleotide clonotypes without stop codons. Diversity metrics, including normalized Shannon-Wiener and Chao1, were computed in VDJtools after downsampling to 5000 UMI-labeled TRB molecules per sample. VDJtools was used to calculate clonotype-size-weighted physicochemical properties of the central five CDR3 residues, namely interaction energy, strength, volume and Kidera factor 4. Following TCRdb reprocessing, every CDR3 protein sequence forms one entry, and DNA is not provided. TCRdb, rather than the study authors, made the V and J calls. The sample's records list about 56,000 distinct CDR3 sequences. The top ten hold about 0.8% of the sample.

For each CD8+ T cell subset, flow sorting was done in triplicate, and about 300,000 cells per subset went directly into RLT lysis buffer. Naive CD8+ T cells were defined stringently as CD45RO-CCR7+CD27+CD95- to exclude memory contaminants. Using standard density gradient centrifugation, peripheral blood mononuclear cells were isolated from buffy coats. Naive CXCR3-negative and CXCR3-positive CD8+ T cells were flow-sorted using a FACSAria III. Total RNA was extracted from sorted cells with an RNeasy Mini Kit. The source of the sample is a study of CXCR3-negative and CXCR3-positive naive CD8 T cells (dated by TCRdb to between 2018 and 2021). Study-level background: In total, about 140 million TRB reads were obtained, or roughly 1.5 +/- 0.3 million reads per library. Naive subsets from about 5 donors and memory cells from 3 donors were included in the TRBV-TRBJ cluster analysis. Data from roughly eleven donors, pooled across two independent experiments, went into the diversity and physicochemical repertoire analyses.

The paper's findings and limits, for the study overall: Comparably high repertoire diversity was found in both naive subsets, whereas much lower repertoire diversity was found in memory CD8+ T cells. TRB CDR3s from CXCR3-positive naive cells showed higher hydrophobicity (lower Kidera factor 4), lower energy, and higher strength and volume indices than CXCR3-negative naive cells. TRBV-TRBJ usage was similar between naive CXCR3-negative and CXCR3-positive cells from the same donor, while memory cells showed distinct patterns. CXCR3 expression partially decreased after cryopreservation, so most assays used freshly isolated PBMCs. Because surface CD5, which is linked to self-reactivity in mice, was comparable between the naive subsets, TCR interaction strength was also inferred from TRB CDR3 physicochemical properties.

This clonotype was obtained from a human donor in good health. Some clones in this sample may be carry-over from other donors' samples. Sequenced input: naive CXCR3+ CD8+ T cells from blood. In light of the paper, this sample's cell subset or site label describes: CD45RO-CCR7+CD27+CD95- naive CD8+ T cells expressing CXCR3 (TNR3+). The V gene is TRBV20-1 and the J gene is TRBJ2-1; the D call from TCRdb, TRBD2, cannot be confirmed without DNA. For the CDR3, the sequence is CSARDGSISYNEQFF.